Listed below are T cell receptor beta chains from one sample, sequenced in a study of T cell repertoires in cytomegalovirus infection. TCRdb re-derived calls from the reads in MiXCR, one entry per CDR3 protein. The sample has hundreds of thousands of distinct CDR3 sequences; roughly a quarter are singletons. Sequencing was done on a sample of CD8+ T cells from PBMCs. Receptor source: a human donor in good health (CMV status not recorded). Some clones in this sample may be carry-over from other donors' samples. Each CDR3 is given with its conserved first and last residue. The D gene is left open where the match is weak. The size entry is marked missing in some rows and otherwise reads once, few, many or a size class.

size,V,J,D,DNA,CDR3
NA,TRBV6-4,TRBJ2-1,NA,TGTGCCAGCAGCGATGCGTGGAATGAGCAGTTCTTC,CASSDAWNEQFF
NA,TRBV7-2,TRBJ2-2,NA,TGTGCCAGCAGCTTTCTGGACAGCCCGGAGACCGGGGAGCTGTTTTTT,CASSFLDSPETGELFF
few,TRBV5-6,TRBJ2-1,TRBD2,TGTGCCAGCAGCTTGGTGCCGGGACTAAATAATGAGCAGTTCTTC,CASSLVPGLNNEQFF
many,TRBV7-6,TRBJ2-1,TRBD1,TGTGCCAGCAGGCAAGGCTCTTATACCGGGACAGCGTACAATGAGCAGTTCTTC,CASRQGSYTGTAYNEQFF
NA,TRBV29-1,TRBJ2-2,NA,TGCAGCGTTGAAGACGGGTGGTACACCGGGGAGCTGTTTTTT,CSVEDGWYTGELFF
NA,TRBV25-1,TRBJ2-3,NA,TGTGCCAGCAGTGATCCGGGACCCCGAAGACCCGGAGATACGCAGTATTTT,CASSDPGPRRPGDTQYF
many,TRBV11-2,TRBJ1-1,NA,TGTGCCAGCAGCCCTCGGCGAGGAGCTTTCTTT,CASSPRRGAFF
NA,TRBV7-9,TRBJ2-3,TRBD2,TGCGCCAGCAGCTCTGGGACTAGCGGGACTAGCACAGATGCGCAGTATTTT,CASSSGTSGTSTDAQYF
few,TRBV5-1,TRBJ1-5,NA,TGCGCCAGCAGCTTGGGAGCGGACTATATCAATCAGCCCCAGCATTTT,CASSLGADYINQPQHF
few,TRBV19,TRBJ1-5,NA,TGTGCCAGTAATCCGACAGAGTATAGCAATCAGCCCCAGCATTTT,CASNPTEYSNQPQHF
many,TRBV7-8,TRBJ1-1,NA,TGTGCCAGCAGCTTGGGGGGGAAACTAACCCCCACTGAAGCTTTCTTT,CASSLGGKLTPTEAFF
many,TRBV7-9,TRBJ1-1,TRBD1,TGTGCCAGCAGCTTAGGGCAGGGGGTTGAAGCTTTCTTT,CASSLGQGVEAFF
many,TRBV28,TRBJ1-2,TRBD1,TGTGCCAGCAGTTTAGGGACAGATGGCTACACCTTC,CASSLGTDGYTF
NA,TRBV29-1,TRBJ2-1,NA,TGCAGCGTTGGAGGGTCCTACAATGAGCAGTTCTTC,CSVGGSYNEQFF
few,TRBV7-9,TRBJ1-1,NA,TGTGCCAGCAGCTTCCCCTGGCAGGAGAACACTGAAGCTTTCTTT,CASSFPWQENTEAFF
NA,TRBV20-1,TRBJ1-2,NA,TGCAGTGCTAGAGCTGGGGGCGGATATGGCTACACCTTC,CSARAGGGYGYTF
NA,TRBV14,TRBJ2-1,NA,TGTGCCAGCAGCCAAGGAGGCAGGTTGGGGGGGCGAGAAATACAAGGTGAGCAGTTCTTC,CASSQGGRLGGREIQGEQFF
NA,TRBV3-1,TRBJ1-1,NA,TGTGCCAGCAGCCAGCCAGGGGTCGGCACCCGGAACACTGAAGCTTTCTTT,CASSQPGVGTRNTEAFF
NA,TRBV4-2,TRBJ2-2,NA,TGTGCCAGTGGGCCGGAGACAGCGGGCGGGGAGCTGTTTTTT,CASGPETAGGELFF
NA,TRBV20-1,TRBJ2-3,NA,TGCAGTGCCCCGCAGGTCCGGCACACAGATACGCAGTATTTT,CSAPQVRHTDTQYF
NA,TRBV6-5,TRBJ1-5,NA,TGTGCCAGCAGACCTCAGGGTTTAGGCAATCAGCCCCAGCATTTT,CASRPQGLGNQPQHF
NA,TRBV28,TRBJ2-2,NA,TGTGCCAGCACCTGGGGAGGAGGGGAGCTGTTTTTT,CASTWGGGELFF
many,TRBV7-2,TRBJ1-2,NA,TGTGCCAGCAGCTTATGGACAAATAACTATGGCTACACCTTC,CASSLWTNNYGYTF
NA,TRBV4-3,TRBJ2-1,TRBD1,TGCGCCAGCAGCCCCGGGACAGGCTATAACAATGAGCAGTTCTTC,CASSPGTGYNNEQFF
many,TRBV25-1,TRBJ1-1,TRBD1,TGTGCCAGCATCATTACAGGGGCCACTGAAGCTTTCTTT,CASIITGATEAFF
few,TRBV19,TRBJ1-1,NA,TGTGCCAGTAGCCCGGGACACCGGAACACTGAAGCTTTCTTT,CASSPGHRNTEAFF
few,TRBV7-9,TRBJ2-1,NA,TGTGCCAGCAGCTCGCCAGGACAGGAGGGAAATGAGCAGTTCTTC,CASSSPGQEGNEQFF
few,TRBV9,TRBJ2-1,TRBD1,TGTGCCAGCAGCGGGACAGGCGCCTCCTACAATGAGCAGTTCTTC,CASSGTGASYNEQFF
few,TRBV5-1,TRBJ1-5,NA,TGCGCCAGCAGCTTATCGGGCTCTGGGCCCCAGCATTTT,CASSLSGSGPQHF
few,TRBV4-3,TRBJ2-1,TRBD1,TGCGCCAGCAGCCAAGGGACAGGGATCTCCTACAATGAGCAGTTCTTC,CASSQGTGISYNEQFF
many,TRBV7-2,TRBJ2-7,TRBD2,TGTGCCAGCAGCCTAGGACTAGCGGGGGGGTTTTACGAGCAGTACTTC,CASSLGLAGGFYEQYF
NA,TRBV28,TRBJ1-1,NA,TGTGCCAGCAGTTTATGGGGCAGGGCGAAGAACACTGAAGCTTTCTTT,CASSLWGRAKNTEAFF
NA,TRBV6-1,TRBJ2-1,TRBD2,TGTGCCAGCAGTCCCCGGCGCGGGGGGGATTACAATGAGCAGTTCTTC,CASSPRRGGDYNEQFF
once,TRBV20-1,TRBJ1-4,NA,TGCAGTGCGAATTTTCGCGGTGAAAAACTGTTTTTT,CSANFRGEKLFF
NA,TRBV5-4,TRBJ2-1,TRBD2,TGTGCCAGCAGCTTGGCCCTAGCGGGGGACGGTGAGCAGTTCTTC,CASSLALAGDGEQFF
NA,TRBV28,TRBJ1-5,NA,TGTGCCAGCTTAGACAATTTCGGCAATCGGCCCCAGCATTTT,CASLDNFGNRPQHF
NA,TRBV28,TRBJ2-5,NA,TGTGCCAGCAGTACTCCGTTCGAGAAACAAGAGACCCAGTACTTC,CASSTPFEKQETQYF
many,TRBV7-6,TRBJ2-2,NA,TGTGCCAGCAGCTCAACAGCAACCGGGGAGCTGTTTTTT,CASSSTATGELFF
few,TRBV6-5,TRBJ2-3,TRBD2,TGTGCCAGCAGTTACTCAGAGCGGGGGGGCAAAGATACGCAGTATTTT,CASSYSERGGKDTQYF
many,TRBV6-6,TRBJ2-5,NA,TGTGCCAGCAGTTACTCCCTGGACGGAGTTTCGGAGACCCAGTACTTC,CASSYSLDGVSETQYF
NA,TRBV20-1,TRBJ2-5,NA,TGCAGTGCTAGTGGGGACCCCTGGGTGGAGACCCAGTACTTC,CSASGDPWVETQYF
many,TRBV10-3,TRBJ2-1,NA,TGTGCCATCAGTGGGAGAGGTAAAGAATACAATGAGCAGTTCTTC,CAISGRGKEYNEQFF
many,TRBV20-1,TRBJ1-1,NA,TGCAGTGCTAGAGCCGTGGTGTGGACTGAGAACACTGAAGCTTTCTTT,CSARAVVWTENTEAFF
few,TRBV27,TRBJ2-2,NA,TGTGCCAGCGGAGGCAGCTACACCGGGGAGCTGTTTTTT,CASGGSYTGELFF
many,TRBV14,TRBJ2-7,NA,TGTGCCAGCAGCCAAGATCCCATCTACGAGCAGTACTTC,CASSQDPIYEQYF
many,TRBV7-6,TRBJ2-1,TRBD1,TGTGCCAGCAGCTTAGCCGGGACAGGGCCTTACAATGAGCAGTTCTTC,CASSLAGTGPYNEQFF
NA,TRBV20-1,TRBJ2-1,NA,TGCAGTGCTCCGGGACCGCCGCTACACTACAATGAGCAGTTCTTC,CSAPGPPLHYNEQFF
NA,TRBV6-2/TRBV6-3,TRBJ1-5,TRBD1,TGTGCCAGCAGTTCGGGACAGGGGGTGAATCAGCCCCAGCATTTT,CASSSGQGVNQPQHF
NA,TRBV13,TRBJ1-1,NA,TGTGCCAGCAGCTATATGGGGGGGAGCACTGAAGCTTTCTTT,CASSYMGGSTEAFF
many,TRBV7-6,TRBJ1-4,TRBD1,TGTGCCAGCAGCGAACTAAACCTCAGGGGGCCTAATGAAAAACTGTTTTTT,CASSELNLRGPNEKLFF
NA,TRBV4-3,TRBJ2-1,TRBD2,TGCGCCAGCAGCCAAGATTCGGCGGGGGGCTCCTACAATGAGCAGTTCTTC,CASSQDSAGGSYNEQFF
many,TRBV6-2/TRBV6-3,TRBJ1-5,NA,TGTGCCAGCGCTCCTCCAGGAGACAATCAGCCCCAGCATTTT,CASAPPGDNQPQHF